Listed here is a single T cell receptor beta chain. This sample was included in a study of CD8+ T cells in alopecia areata. Trimming took 11 bases from V and 0 from J, leaving 18 bases between them. CDR1 and CDR2 from the germline V gene are SNHLY and FYNNEI. The CDR3 is 15 amino acids. RNA was extracted and reverse transcribed into cDNA as the sequencing template. Using immunoSEQ multiplex PCR, the repertoire was profiled, and TCRdb retains in-frame clones only, with some absent. Of 110,000 or so clones in the sample, approximately 61% were seen once. The genes are TRBV2 and TRBJ2-3, with D perhaps matching TRBD1 (6 bases). This TCR was recovered from a human donor with alopecia areata. Sequenced: NKG2D-low CD8+ T cells sorted from blood. The CDR3 DNA follows: TGTGCCTGGGATTCAGGGGAATTAAGCACAGATACGCAGTATTTT. Amino acids: CAWDSGELSTDTQYF.